The entry below gives a single T cell receptor beta chain sequence along with its context. Its antigen is still unknown. This sample is drawn from a study of human CD8 memory T cell subsets. Regarding the study as a whole: Stem-like memory T cells matched precursor exhausted T cells in high diversity, which effector memory cells lacked. The beta chain was the only T cell receptor chain that the study sequenced.

TPEX cells were exhausted-like CCR7+ PD-1+ TIGIT+ early memory CD8+ T cells. The PBMC were obtained by density gradient separation from buffy coats of healthy donors. UMI-labeled 5' RACE was used, and it produced the TCR beta libraries. TCRdb reanalyzed the 5' RACE reads and collapses them to one entry per CDR3 protein, without DNA. Its clone listing holds about 6,500 distinct CDR3 sequences. CDR3 length: 13 residues. CDR1 is MNHEY, CDR2 SMNVEV, per germline (reference sequence). The gene calls are TRBV27 and TRBJ1-1. This clonotype was obtained from a human donor in good health. The specimen was CD8+ T cells from PBMCs. The CDR3 protein is CASSSGTSGMAFF.